This T cell receptor beta chain was captured in a study of cytomegalovirus exposure and HLA in healthy donors. Background on the study: In a previous analysis, about 100 million unique TCR beta sequences were found from 150 million to 200 million T cells.

As concerns this clone: What it binds is unknown.

V gave up 3 bases and J gave up 6 bases; unmatched junction bases: 1. This CDR3 is built from 14 residues. Germline assignment: CDR1 MNHEY and CDR2 SMNVEV (reference sequence). Healthy bone marrow donors supplied every sample. Study-level points and caveats: Cytomegalovirus-associated status was assigned to 150 to 200 TCR beta chains. Association of 15,000 to 20,000 TCR beta sequences with HLA alleles was found at 0.05 false discovery rate in a later analysis.

With 60 Vbeta and 13 Jbeta primers, the PCR was carried out. This table comes from immunoSEQ multiplex PCR, and its TCRdb copy is limited to in-frame clones, with some not included. The sample has more than 150,000 clones; 70% to 80% are singletons. What was sequenced was PBMCs. The sequence derives from a middle-aged man in good health and CMV-seronegative. The V gene is TRBV27, the J gene TRBJ2-7, with 14 bases fitting TRBD2. This chain's CDR3 is CASSLGLAGVEQYF. In DNA form, the CDR3 reads TGTGCCAGCAGTTTGGGACTAGCGGGAGTCGAGCAGTACTTC.